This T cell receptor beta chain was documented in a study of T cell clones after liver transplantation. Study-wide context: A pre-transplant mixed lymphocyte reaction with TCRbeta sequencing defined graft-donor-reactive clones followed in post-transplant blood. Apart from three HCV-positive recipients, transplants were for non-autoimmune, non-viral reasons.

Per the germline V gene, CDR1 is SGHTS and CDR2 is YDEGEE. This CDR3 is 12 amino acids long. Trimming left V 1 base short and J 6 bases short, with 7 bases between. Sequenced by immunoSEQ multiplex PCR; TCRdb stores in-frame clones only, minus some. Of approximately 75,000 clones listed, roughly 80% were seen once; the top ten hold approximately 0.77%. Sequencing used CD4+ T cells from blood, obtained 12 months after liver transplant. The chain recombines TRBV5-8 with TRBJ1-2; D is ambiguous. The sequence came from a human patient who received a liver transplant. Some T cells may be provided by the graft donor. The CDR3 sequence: CASSLLANGYTF. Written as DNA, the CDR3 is TGTGCCAGCAGCTTGTTGGCAAATGGCTACACCTTC. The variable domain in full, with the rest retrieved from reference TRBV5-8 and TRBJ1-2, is EAGVTQSPTHLIKTRGQQATLRCSPISGHTSVYWYQQALGLGLQFLLWYDEGEERNRGNFPPRFSGRQFPNYSSELNVNALELEDSALYLCASSLLANGYTFGSGTRLTVV.